Below, 14 T cell receptor beta chains from the same sample are listed, as sequenced in a study of human T cells and chemical hapten exposure (dated by TCRdb to about 2021). The sample's time point label is to be understood as: patch test 1, 2 weeks after DPC sensitization. Interpreted using the paper, the treatment or condition label stands for: therapeutic diphenylcyclopropenone sensitization with weekly scalp DPC. Receptors were amplified or captured by RACE. This sample was sequenced with a NextSeq 500. TCRdb reprocessing: public reads trimmed at Q25 with fastp, clones called with MiXCR, in-frame beta chains kept. Every distinct CDR3 protein forms one entry, paired with its most common genes and DNA. Here the sample has fewer than 200,000 distinct CDR3 sequences; around 24% occur a single time. The ten most abundant clones make up about 6.7% of the sample. The material sequenced was whole blood, taken in connection with sensitization to the hapten diphenylcyclopropenone (DPC). The receptors here all came from a woman in her fifties or sixties with alopecia areata. Some clones in this sample may be carry-over from other donors' samples.

The chain recombines TRBV6-5 with TRBJ2-2, with TRBD2 matching over 14 bases. The CDR3 covers 16 residues. Germline trimming cut 7 bases from V and 5 bases from J; bases unmatched to any gene: 6. Germline CDR1 reads MNHEY; CDR2 reads SVGAGI. This CDR3 is CASTSGLAGGTGELFF. The CDR3 region has the DNA TGTGCCAGCACTTCCGGACTAGCGGGAGGTACCGGGGAGCTGTTTTTT.

The chain links TRBV9 to TRBJ2-7, with unresolved D. This CDR3 is 14 amino acids long. CDR1 is SGDLS and CDR2 is YYNGEE in the germline V gene. Trimming stripped 2 bases from V and 3 bases from J, with 12 bases between. In nucleotides, the CDR3 is TGTGCCAGCAGCGTTTCACGGGTCGACTACGAGCAGTACTTC. This gives the protein CASSVSRVDYEQYF.

This chain uses TRBV5-1 with TRBJ2-1, with TRBD2 matching 13 bases. CDR3 length: 14 amino acids. V lost 8 bases and J lost 10; bases outside the gene matches: 9. Germline-derived CDR1 and CDR2 are SGHRS and YFSETQ. The CDR3, as DNA: TGCGCCAGTTCCCCTGGACTAGCGGGAGAAGAGCAGTTCTTC. Amino acids: CASSPGLAGEEQFF.

This clonotype came up a few times. The genes are TRBV27 and TRBJ2-3, with TRBD2 identical over 10 bases. Germline trimming cut 5 bases from V and 2 bases from J; bases unmatched to any gene: 7. The CDR3 spans 16 residues. The germline gives CDR1 MNHEY, CDR2 SMNVEV (reference sequence). For the CDR3, the DNA is TGTGCCAGCAGTCTGCTAGCGGGAGAGGACACAGATACGCAGTATTTT. As protein: CASSLLAGEDTDTQYF.

The V call is TRBV6-5, the J call TRBJ1-1; D perhaps matches TRBD1 (5 bases). The V and J ends lost 1 base and 7 bases respectively, with 7 bases between them. This CDR3 is built from 12 residues. Germline V gene sequence: CDR1 MNHEY, CDR2 SVGAGI. CDR3 in amino acids: CASSYFGGEAFF. CDR3 nucleotides: TGTGCCAGCAGTTACTTCGGGGGTGAAGCTTTCTTT.

The rearrangement links TRBV20-1 to TRBJ1-2; D remains unclear. This CDR3 region has 13 residues. Per germline, CDR1 DFQATT and CDR2 SNEGSKA (reference sequence). V gave up 0 bases and J gave up 6 bases, with 11 bases separating them. CDR3 sequence (DNA): TGCAGTGCTAGAGATGTCCTCCCTAATGGCTACACCTTC. Translation gives CSARDVLPNGYTF.

This clonotype was detected a few times. V gene TRBV20-1 combines with J gene TRBJ2-7; 8 bases fit TRBD2. CDR1 is DFQATT and CDR2 is SNEGSKA in the germline V gene (reference sequence). The CDR3 length is 15 residues. The V segment lost 0 bases and the J segment 7 bases; nucleotides outside the gene matches: 11. This CDR3 is CSARDHPGGTGEQYF. DNA for the CDR3: TGCAGTGCTAGAGATCATCCGGGGGGGACGGGGGAGCAGTACTTC.

The V gene is TRBV29-1, the J gene TRBJ2-5, with 13 nucleotides matching TRBD2. Losses at the gene ends were 6 bases for V and 5 bases for J; bases not matched to a gene: 6. CDR1 SQVTM and CDR2 ANQGSEA come from the germline V gene. The CDR3 runs 14 residues. CDR3 amino acids: CSVMTSGRTETQYF. The CDR3 DNA reads TGCAGCGTCATGACTAGCGGGAGGACTGAGACCCAGTACTTC.

V usage is TRBV6-5 and J usage is TRBJ2-7; TRBD2 matches at 7 bases. CDR1 is MNHEY, CDR2 SVGAGI, per germline. Germline trimming cut 2 bases from V and 3 bases from J; bases unmatched to any gene: 10. This CDR3 region has 16 residues. The CDR3 region has the DNA TGTGCCAGCAGTTACGACGGCGCGGGAGCGAACTACGAGCAGTACTTC. Protein product: CASSYDGAGANYEQYF.

This clonotype was counted a few times. The chain combines TRBV18 with TRBJ2-7; D is undetermined. This CDR3 has 13 amino acids. The ends were cut back, 2 bases at V and 3 bases at J, with 8 bases in the middle. CDR1 is KGHSH, CDR2 LQKENI, per germline. The CDR3 DNA sequence: TGTGCCAGCTCACCAGAGTTGCTCTACGAGCAGTACTTC. Protein sequence: CASSPELLYEQYF.

V is TRBV6-6 and J is TRBJ1-1, with TRBD1 matching 7 bases. Germline assignment: CDR1 MNHNY and CDR2 SVGAGI (reference sequence). V shed 3 bases, J shed 4 bases, and the junction held 17 bases outside the gene matches. CDR3 size: 18 residues. The CDR3 DNA reads as TGTGCCAGCAGTTATCTACAGGGGCAATCCAGGTATGCCACTGAAGCTTTCTTT. It codes for CASSYLQGQSRYATEAFF.

The genes are TRBV19 and TRBJ2-2; 7 bases are shared with TRBD2. Germline V lookup: CDR1 LNHDA, CDR2 SQIVND (reference sequence). Germline trimming cut 8 bases from V and 6 bases from J; bases unmatched to any gene: 24. The CDR3 is made up of 19 amino acids. The CDR3 region has the DNA TGTGCCAGTCGCCCCCAGGAGGCTAGCGGACCTCAAGGGGCCGGGGAGCTGTTTTTT. It specifies CASRPQEASGPQGAGELFF.

At least ten counts were recorded for this clonotype. V and J are TRBV6-5 and TRBJ2-7; 10 positions match TRBD1. The ends lost 5 bases at V and 3 bases at J; junction bases unmatched: 4. CDR3 length equals 14 residues. CDR1 MNHEY and CDR2 SVGAGI come from the germline V gene. CDR3 coding DNA: TGTGCCAGCAGTATCCGGGACAGGGGCTACGAGCAGTACTTC. Residues: CASSIRDRGYEQYF.

V and J are TRBV7-3 and TRBJ1-6; D perhaps matches TRBD1 (5 bases). Germline V gene sequence: CDR1 SGHTA, CDR2 FQGTGA. There are 14 residues in the CDR3. The germline V and J ends were trimmed by 2 bases and 7 bases, with 9 bases remaining between them. CDR3: CASSLLAGNSPLHF. The CDR3 DNA is TGTGCCAGCAGCTTATTGGCAGGGAATTCACCCCTCCACTTT.